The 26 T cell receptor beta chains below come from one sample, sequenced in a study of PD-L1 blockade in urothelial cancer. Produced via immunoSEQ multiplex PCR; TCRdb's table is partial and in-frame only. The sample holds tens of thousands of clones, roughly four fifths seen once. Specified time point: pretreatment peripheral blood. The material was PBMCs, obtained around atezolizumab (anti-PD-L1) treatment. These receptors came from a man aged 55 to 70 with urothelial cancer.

The chain's CDR3 is CASSLGGEPNYGYTF. CDR3 bases: TGTGCCAGCAGCTTAGGGGGAGAACCTAACTATGGCTACACCTTC. The J gene is TRBJ1-2, the V gene TRBV7-9, with D unresolved. Looked up from germline, CDR1 is SEHNR and CDR2 is FQNEAQ (reference sequence). V gave up 1 base and J gave up 0 bases, with 9 bases separating them. The CDR3 is 15 amino acids. Looking up the rest from reference TRBV7-9 and TRBJ1-2 gives the full variable domain: DTGVSQNPRHKITKRGQNVTFRCDPISEHNRLYWYRQTLGQGPEFLTYFQNEAQLEKSRLLSDRFSAERPKGSFSTLEIQRTEQGDSAMYLCASSLGGEPNYGYTFGSGTRLTVV.

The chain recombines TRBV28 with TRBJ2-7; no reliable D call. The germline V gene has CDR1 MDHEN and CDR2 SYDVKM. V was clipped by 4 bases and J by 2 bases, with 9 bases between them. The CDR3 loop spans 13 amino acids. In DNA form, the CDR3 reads TGTGCCAGCAGTTACCCAGGTCCCTACGAGCAGTACTTC. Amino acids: CASSYPGPYEQYF.

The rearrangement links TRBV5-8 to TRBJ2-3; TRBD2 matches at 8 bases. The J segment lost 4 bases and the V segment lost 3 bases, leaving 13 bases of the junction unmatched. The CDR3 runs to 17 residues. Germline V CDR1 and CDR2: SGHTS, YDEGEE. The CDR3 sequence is CASSSPRGGLKADTQYF. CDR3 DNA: TGTGCCAGCAGCTCCCCCCGGGGGGGCCTCAAGGCAGATACGCAGTATTTT.

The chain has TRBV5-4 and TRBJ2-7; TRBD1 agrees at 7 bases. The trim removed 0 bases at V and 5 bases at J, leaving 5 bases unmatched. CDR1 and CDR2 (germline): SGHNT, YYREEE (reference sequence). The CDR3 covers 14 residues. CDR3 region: CASSLGQGVNEQYF. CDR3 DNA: TGTGCCAGCAGCTTGGGGCAGGGGGTAAACGAGCAGTACTTC.

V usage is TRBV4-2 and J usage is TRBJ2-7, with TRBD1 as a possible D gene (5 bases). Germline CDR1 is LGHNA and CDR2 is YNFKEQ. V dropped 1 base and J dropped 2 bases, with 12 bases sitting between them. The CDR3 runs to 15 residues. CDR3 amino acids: CASSQVVRQPYEQYF. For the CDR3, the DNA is TGTGCCAGCAGCCAAGTTGTGCGACAGCCCTACGAGCAGTACTTC.

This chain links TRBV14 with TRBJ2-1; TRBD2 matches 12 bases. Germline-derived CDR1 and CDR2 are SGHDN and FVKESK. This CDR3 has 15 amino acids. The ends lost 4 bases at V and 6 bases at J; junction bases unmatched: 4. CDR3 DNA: TGTGCCAGCAGCCTACTAGCGGGGGGAGTCAATGAGCAGTTCTTC. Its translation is CASSLLAGGVNEQFF.

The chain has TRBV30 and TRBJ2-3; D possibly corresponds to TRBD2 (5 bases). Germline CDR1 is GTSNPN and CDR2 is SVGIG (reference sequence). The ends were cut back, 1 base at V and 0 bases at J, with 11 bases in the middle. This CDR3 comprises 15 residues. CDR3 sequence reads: CAWSAGVPSTDTQYF. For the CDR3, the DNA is TGTGCCTGGAGTGCCGGGGTCCCTAGCACAGATACGCAGTATTTT.

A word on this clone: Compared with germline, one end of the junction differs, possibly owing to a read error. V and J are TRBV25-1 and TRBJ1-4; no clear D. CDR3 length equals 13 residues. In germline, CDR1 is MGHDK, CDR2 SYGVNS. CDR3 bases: TGTGCCAGCACGGCCGGGGTAAATGGAAAACTGTTTTTT. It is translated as CASTAGVNGKLFF.

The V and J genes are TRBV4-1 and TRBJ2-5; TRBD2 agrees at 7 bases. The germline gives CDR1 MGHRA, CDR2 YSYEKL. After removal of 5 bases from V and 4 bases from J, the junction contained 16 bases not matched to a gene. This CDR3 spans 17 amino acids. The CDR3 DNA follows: TGCGCCAGCAGCGAAGGCGCTAGCGGTGGCATTCCAGAGACCCAGTACTTC. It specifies CASSEGASGGIPETQYF.

Written as DNA, the CDR3 is TGCGCCAGCAGCTTGCGCAACATTCAAGAGACCCAGTACTTC. Translating it yields CASSLRNIQETQYF. V and J are TRBV5-1 and TRBJ2-5; D not certain. The CDR3 contains 14 residues. CDR1 is SGHRS, CDR2 YFSETQ, per germline. V was cut by 1 base and J by 2 bases, with 9 bases left in between.

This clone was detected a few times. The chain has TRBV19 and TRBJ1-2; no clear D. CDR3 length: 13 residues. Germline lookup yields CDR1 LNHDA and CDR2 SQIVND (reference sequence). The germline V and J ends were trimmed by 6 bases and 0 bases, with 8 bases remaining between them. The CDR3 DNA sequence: TGTGCCAGTAGGCGGCAGACTAACTATGGCTACACCTTC. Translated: CASRRQTNYGYTF.

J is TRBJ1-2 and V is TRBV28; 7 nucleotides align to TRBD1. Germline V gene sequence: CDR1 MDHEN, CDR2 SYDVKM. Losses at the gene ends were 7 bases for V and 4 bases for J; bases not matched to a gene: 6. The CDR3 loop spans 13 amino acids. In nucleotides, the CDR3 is TGTGCCAGCAACCCGACAGGGCGCTATGGCTACACCTTC. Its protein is CASNPTGRYGYTF.

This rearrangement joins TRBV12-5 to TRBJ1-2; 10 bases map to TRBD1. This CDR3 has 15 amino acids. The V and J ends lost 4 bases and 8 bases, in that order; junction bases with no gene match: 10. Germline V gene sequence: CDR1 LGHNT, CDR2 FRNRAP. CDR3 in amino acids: CASGSPGGQGTGYTF. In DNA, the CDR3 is TGTGCTAGTGGTTCCCCGGGGGGACAGGGGACGGGCTACACCTTC.

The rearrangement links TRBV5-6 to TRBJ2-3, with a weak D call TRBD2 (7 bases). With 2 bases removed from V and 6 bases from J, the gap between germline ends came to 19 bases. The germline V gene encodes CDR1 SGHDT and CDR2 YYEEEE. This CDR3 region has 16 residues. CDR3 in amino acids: CASSFESAGARDTQYF. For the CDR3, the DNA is TGTGCCAGCAGCTTTGAGTCGGCGGGGGCGCGGGATACGCAGTATTTT.

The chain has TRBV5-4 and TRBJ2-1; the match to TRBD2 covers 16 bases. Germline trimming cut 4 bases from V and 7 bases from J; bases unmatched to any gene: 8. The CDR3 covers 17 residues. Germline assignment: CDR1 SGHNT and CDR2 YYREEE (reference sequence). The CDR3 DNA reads TGTGCCAGCAGCCTGGGACTAGCGGGGGGGCTGGGGAATGAGCAGTTCTTC. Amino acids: CASSLGLAGGLGNEQFF. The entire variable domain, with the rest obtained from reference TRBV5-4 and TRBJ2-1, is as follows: ETGVTQSPTHLIKTRGQQVTLRCSSQSGHNTVSWYQQALGQGPQFIFQYYREEENGRGNFPPRFSGLQFPNYSSELNVNALELDDSALYLCASSLGLAGGLGNEQFFGPGTRLTVL.

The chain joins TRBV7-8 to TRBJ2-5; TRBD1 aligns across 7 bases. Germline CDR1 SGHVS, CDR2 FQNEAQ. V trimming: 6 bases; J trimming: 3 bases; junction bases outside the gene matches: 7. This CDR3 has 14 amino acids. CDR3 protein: CASRQADREETQYF. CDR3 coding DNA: TGTGCCAGCAGACAAGCTGACAGGGAAGAGACCCAGTACTTC.

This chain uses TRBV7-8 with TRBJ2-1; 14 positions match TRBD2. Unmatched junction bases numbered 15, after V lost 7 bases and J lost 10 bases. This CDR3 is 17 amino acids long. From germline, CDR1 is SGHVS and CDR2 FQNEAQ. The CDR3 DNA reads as TGTGCCAGCACTTGGGGACTAGCGGGGGCCTCCGGGGTCGAGCAGTTCTTC. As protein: CASTWGLAGASGVEQFF.

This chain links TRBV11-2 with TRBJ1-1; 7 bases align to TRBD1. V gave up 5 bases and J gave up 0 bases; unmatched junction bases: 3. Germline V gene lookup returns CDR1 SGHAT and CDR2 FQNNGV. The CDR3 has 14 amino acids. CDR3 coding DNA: TGTGCCAGCAGCACGGGACAGTTGAACACTGAAGCTTTCTTT. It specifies CASSTGQLNTEAFF.

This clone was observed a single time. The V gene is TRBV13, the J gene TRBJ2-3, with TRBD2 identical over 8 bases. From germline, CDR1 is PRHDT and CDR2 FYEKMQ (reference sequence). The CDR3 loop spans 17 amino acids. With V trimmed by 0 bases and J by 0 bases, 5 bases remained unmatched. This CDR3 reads CASSLGLAGVSTDTQYF. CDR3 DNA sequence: TGTGCCAGCAGCTTAGGCCTAGCGGGCGTTAGCACAGATACGCAGTATTTT.

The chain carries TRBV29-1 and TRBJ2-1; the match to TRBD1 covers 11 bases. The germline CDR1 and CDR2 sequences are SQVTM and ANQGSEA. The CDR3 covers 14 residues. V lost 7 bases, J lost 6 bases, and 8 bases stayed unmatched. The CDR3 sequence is CSALTGTGGNEQFF. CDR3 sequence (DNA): TGCAGCGCCCTTACCGGGACAGGGGGCAATGAGCAGTTCTTC.

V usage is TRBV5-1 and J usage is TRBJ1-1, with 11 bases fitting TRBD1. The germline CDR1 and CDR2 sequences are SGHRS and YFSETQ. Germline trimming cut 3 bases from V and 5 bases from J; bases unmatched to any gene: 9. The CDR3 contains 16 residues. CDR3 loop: CASSSGGQGDLTEAFF. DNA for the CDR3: TGCGCCAGCAGCTCAGGGGGACAGGGGGATTTAACTGAAGCTTTCTTT.

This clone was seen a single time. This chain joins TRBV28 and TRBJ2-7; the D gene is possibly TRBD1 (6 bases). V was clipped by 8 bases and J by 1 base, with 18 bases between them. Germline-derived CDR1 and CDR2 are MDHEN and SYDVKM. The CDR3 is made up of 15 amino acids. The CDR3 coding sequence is TGTGCCAGCGGGCTGACCGGGACACCGTCCTACGAGCAGTACTTC. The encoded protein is CASGLTGTPSYEQYF.

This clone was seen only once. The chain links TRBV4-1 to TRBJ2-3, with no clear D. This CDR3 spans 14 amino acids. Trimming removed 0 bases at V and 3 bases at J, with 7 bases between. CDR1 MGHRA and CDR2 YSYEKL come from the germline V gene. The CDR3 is CASSQDWATDTQYF. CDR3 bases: TGCGCCAGCAGCCAAGACTGGGCAACAGATACGCAGTATTTT.

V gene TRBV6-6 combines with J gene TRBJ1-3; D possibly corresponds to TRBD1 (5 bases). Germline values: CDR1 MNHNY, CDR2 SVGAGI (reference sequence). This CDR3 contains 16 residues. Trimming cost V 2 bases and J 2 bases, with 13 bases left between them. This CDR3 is CASSYGAVSTGNTIYF. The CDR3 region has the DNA TGTGCCAGCAGTTACGGGGCAGTATCAACTGGAAACACCATATATTTT.

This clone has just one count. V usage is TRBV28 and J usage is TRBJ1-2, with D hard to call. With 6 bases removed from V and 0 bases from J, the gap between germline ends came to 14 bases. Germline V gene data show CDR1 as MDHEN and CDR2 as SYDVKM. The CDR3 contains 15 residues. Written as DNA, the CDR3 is TGTGCCAGCAGGGGCCCTGGGCAGGCTAACTATGGCTACACCTTC. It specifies CASRGPGQANYGYTF.

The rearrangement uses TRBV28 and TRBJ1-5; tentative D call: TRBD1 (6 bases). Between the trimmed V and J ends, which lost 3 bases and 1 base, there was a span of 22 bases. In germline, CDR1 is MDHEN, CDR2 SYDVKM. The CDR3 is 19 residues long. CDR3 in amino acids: CASSLVGGALRRSNQPQHF. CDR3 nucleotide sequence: TGTGCCAGCAGTTTGGTCGGGGGGGCCCTTCGGCGGAGCAATCAGCCCCAGCATTTT.